This T cell receptor beta chain was captured in a study of T cells in pancreatic ductal adenocarcinoma. Only in-frame clones appear in the TCRdb table, and some are missing; sequencing was by immunoSEQ multiplex PCR. This sample has 85,000 to 120,000 clones, with roughly 96% found just once. Regarding the study as a whole: Enrichment of CD45RO+ effector over naive T cells in tumors may bias clonality. Blood had more productive templates and roughly 8-fold more unique clonotypes than tumor. The resected cohort was biased toward the minority with early-stage disease. Tumor and blood clonality did not differ significantly, about 0.11 versus 0.066.

The selected patients with pancreatic ductal adenocarcinoma had surgery but no neoadjuvant therapy. The germline V gene has CDR1 SGDLS and CDR2 YYNGEE. This CDR3 spans 17 amino acids. The V gene end was trimmed by 4 bases and the J gene end by 6 bases; junction bases not matched to a gene: 16. With regard to this clone: Its antigen is not known.

The chain uses TRBV9 and TRBJ2-7, with 10 bases that match TRBD2. The receptor was isolated from a human donor with pancreatic ductal adenocarcinoma. The sequenced sample consisted of PBMCs. The CDR3: CASSPGVGLAGVGEQYF. The CDR3 region has the DNA TGTGCCAGCAGCCCCGGGGTGGGGCTAGCGGGAGTAGGCGAGCAGTACTTC.